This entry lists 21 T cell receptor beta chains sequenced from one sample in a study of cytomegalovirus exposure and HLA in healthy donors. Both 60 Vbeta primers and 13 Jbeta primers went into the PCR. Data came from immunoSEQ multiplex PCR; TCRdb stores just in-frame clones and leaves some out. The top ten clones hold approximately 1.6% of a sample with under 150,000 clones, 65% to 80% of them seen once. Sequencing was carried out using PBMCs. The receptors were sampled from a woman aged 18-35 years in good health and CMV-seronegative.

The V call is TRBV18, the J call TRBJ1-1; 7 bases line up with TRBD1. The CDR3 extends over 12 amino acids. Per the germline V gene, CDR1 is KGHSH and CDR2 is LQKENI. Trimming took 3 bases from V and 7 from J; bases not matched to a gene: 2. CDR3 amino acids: CASSPGDSEAFF. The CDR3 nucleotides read TGTGCCAGCTCACCTGGGGACAGTGAAGCTTTCTTT.

The CDR3 sequence is CASGPGTSGRSIQYF. Written as DNA, the CDR3 is TGTGCTAGTGGTCCCGGGACTAGCGGGAGAAGCATTCAGTACTTC. The genes are TRBV12-5 and TRBJ2-4; 14 bases agree with TRBD2. Per germline, CDR1 LGHNT and CDR2 FRNRAP. The CDR3 totals 15 residues. Trimming took 5 bases from V and 9 from J; bases not matched to a gene: 6. Using reference TRBV12-5 and TRBJ2-4 for the parts outside the CDR3, the full variable domain is DARVTQTPRHKVTEMGQEVTMRCQPILGHNTVFWYRQTMMQGLELLAYFRNRAPLDDSGMPKDRFSAEMPDATLATLKIQPSEPRDSAVYFCASGPGTSGRSIQYFGAGTRLSVL.

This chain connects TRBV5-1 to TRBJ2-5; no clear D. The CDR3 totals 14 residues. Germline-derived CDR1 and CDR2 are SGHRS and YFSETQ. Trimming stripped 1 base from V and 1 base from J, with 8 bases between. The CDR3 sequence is CASSLSYFQETQYF. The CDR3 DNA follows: TGCGCCAGCAGCTTGTCTTACTTCCAAGAGACCCAGTACTTC.

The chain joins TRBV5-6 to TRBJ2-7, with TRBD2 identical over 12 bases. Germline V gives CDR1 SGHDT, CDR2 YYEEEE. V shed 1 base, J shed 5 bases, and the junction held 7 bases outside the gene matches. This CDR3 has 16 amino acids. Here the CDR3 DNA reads TGTGCCAGCAGCTTGTTAAAGACTAGCGGGAGTGACGAGCAGTACTTC. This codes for CASSLLKTSGSDEQYF. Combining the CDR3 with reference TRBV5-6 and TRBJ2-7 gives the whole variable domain DAGVTQSPTHLIKTRGQQVTLRCSPKSGHDTVSWYQQALGQGPQFIFQYYEEEERQRGNFPDRFSGHQFPNYSSELNVNALLLGDSALYLCASSLLKTSGSDEQYFGPGTRLTVT.

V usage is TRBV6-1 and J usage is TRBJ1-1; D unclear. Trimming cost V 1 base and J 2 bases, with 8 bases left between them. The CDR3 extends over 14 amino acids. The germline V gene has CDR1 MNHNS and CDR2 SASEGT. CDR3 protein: CASSEGGGNTEAFF. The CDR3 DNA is TGTGCCAGCAGTGAAGGAGGCGGAAACACTGAAGCTTTCTTT.

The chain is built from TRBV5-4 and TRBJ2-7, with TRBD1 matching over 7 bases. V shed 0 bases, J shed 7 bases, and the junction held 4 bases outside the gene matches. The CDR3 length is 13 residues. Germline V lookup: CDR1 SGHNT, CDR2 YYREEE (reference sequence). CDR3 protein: CASSLDHRGEQYF. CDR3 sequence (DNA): TGTGCCAGCAGCTTGGATCACAGGGGAGAGCAGTACTTC.

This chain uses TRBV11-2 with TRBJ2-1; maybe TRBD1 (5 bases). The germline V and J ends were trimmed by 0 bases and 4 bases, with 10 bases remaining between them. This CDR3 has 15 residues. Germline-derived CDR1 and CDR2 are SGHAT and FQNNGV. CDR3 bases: TGTGCCAGCAGCTTAGATCAGGGCATATACAATGAGCAGTTCTTC. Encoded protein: CASSLDQGIYNEQFF.

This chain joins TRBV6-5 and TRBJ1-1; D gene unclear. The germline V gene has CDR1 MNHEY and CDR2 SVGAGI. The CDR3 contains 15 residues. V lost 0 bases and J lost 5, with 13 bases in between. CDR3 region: CASSYSAKVLTEAFF. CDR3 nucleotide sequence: TGTGCCAGCAGTTACTCTGCGAAAGTATTAACTGAAGCTTTCTTT.

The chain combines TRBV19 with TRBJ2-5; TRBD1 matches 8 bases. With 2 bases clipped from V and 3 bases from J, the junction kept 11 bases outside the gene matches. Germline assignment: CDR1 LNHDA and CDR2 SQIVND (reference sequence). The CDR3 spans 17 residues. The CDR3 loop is CASSISGGAEMEETQYF. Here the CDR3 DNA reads TGTGCCAGTAGTATATCAGGGGGCGCGGAGATGGAAGAGACCCAGTACTTC.

The CDR3 region is CSVVPRLSFNEQFF. For the CDR3, the DNA is TGCAGCGTTGTCCCTAGATTAAGCTTCAATGAGCAGTTCTTC. The J gene is TRBJ2-1, the V gene TRBV29-1; D unresolved. CDR3 length equals 14 residues. Germline assignment: CDR1 SQVTM and CDR2 ANQGSEA. With 4 bases removed from V and 6 bases from J, the gap between germline ends came to 16 bases.

CDR3 protein: CASSSQAGRGGSEAFF. DNA of the CDR3: TGTGCCAGCAGTTCTCAAGCGGGAAGAGGGGGGAGCGAAGCTTTCTTT. The chain combines TRBV27 with TRBJ1-1, with D maybe TRBD1 (6 bases). Trimming stripped 4 bases from V and 8 bases from J, with 23 bases between. Germline V CDR1 and CDR2: MNHEY, SMNVEV (reference sequence). The CDR3 consists of 16 residues.

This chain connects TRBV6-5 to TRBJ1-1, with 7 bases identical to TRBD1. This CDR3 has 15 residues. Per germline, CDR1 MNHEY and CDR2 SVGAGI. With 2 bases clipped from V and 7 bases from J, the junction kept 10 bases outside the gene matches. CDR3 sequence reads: CASSYQTGVRREAFF. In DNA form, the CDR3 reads TGTGCCAGCAGTTACCAAACAGGGGTGAGGCGTGAAGCTTTCTTT.

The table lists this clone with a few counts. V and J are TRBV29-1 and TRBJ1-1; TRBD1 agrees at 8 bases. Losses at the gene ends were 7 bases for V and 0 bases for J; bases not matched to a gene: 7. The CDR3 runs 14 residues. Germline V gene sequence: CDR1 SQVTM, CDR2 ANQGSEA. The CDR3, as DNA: TGCAGCGGGCACAGGGGGACAATGAACACTGAAGCTTTCTTT. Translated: CSGHRGTMNTEAFF.

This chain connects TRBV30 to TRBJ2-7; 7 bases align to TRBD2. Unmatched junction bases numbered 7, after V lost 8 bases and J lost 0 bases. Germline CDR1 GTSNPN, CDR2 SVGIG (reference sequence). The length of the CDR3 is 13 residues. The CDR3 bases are TGTGCCAGCGCAGCGGGGAGCTCCTACGAGCAGTACTTC. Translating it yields CASAAGSSYEQYF.

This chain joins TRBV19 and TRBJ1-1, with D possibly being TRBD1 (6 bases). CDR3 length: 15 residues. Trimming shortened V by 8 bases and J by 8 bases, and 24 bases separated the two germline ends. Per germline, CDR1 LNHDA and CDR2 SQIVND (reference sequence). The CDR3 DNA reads TGTGCCAGTTCCTTAAGGGGGAGTCGGCCGAAGGAAGCTTTCTTT. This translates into CASSLRGSRPKEAFF. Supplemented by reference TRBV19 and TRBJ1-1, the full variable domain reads DGGITQSPKYLFRKEGQNVTLSCEQNLNHDAMYWYRQDPGQGLRLIYYSQIVNDFQKGDIAEGYSVSREKKESFPLTVTSAQKNPTAFYLCASSLRGSRPKEAFFGQGTRLTVV.

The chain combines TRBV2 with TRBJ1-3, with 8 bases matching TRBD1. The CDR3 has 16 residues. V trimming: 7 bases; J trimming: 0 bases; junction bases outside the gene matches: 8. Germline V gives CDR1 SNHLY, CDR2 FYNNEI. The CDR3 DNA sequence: TGTGCCAGCAAGCAGGGGGCGAGAAGCTCTGGAAACACCATATATTTT. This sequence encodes CASKQGARSSGNTIYF.

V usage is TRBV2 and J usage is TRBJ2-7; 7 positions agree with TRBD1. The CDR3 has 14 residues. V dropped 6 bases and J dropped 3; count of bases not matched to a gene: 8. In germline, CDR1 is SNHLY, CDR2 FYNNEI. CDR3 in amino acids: CASRDGQALYEQYF. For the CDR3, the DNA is TGTGCCAGCAGAGACGGACAGGCTCTCTACGAGCAGTACTTC.

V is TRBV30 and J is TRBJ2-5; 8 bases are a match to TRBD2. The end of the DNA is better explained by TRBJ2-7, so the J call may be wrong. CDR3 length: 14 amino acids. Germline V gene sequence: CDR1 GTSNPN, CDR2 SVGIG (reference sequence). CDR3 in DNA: TGTGCCTGGAGTATTCCGGGACTAGGGAACGAGCAGTACTTC. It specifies CAWSIPGLGNEQYF.

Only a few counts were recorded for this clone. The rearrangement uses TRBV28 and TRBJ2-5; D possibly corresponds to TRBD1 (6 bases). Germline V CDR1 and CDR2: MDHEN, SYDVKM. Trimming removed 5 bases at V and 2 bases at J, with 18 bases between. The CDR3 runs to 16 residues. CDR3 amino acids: CASSLHPTGAQETQYF. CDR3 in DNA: TGTGCCAGCAGTCTCCACCCGACAGGCGCTCAAGAGACCCAGTACTTC.

CDR3 sequence reads: CACSPMGGEQYF. DNA for the CDR3: TGTGCCTGCAGTCCGATGGGGGGGGAGCAGTACTTC. J is TRBJ2-7 and V is TRBV30; 7 bases fit TRBD2. The trim removed 6 bases at V and 7 bases at J, leaving 9 bases unmatched. The germline V gene encodes CDR1 GTSNPN and CDR2 SVGIG (reference sequence). This CDR3 region has 12 residues. The full variable domain, with the rest looked up from reference TRBV30 and TRBJ2-7, is SQTIHQWPATLVQPVGSPLSLECTVEGTSNPNLYWYRQAAGRGLQLLFYSVGIGQISSEVPQNLSASRPQDRQFILSSKKLLLSDSGFYLCACSPMGGEQYFGPGTRLTVT.

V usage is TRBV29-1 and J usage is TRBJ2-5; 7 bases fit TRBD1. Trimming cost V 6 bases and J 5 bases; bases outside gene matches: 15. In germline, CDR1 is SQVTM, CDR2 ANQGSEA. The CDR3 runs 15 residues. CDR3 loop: CSVGDSAMPVETQYF. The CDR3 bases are TGCAGCGTGGGGGACAGCGCCATGCCAGTCGAGACCCAGTACTTC.